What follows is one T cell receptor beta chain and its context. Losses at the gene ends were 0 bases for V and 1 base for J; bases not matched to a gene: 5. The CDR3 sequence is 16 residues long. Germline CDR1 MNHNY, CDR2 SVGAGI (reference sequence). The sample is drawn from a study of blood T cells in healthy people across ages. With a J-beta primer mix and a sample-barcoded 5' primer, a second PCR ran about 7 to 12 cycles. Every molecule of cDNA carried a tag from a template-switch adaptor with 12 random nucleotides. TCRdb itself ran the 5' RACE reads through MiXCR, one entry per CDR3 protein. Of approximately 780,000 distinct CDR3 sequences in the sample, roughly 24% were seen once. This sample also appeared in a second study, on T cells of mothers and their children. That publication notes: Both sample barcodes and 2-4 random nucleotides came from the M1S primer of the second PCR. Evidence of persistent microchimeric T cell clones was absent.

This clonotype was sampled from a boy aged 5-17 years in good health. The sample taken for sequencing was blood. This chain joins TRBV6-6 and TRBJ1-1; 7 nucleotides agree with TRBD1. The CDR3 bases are TGTGCCAGCAGTTACTCGACAGGGAGGCCGAACACTGAAGCTTTCTTT. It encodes CASSYSTGRPNTEAFF.